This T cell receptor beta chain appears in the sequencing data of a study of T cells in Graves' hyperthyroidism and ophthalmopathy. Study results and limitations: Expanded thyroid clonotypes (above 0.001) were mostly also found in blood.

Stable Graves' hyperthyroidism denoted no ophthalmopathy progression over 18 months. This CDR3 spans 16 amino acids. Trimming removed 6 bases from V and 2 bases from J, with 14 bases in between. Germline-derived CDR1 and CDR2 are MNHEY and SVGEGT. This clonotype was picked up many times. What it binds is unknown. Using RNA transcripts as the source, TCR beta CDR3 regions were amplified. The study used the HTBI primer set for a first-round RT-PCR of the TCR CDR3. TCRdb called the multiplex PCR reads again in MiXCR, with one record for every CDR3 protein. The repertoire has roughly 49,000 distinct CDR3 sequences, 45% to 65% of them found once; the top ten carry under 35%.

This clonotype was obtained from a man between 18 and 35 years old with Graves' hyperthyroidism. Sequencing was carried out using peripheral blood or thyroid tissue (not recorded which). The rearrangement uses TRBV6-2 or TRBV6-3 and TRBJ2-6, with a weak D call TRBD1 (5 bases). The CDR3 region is CASRPGGAAGANVLTF. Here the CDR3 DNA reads TGTGCCAGCAGACCCGGTGGGGCTGCTGGGGCCAACGTCCTGACTTTC.